A selection of T cell receptor beta chains follows, all from one sample in a study of blood T cell repertoires in COVID-19. Generated by immunoSEQ multiplex PCR, the TCRdb table keeps only in-frame clones and is missing some. The sample shows about 200,000 clones, 88% of them seen only once. Source material: peripheral blood. These receptors were collected from a man aged 18-30 years with active or convalescent COVID-19. Each CDR3 is given with its conserved first and last residue. The order of the fields is D gene, CDR3 length, clone size, V gene, J gene, CDR3 DNA, CDR3 protein. D genes are given only for firm matches. Only some rows state a clone size, as once, few, many or a class for expanded clones.

D gene: NA
CDR3 length: 12
clone size: NA
V gene: TRBV11-3
J gene: TRBJ2-3
CDR3 DNA: TGTGCCAGCAGCCCTAGGGGGGATACGCAGTATTTT
CDR3 protein: CASSPRGDTQYF

D gene: NA
CDR3 length: 11
clone size: NA
V gene: TRBV5-5
J gene: TRBJ2-2
CDR3 DNA: TGTGCCAGCAGCTTTCTCGGGGAGCTGTTTTTT
CDR3 protein: CASSFLGELFF

D gene: TRBD2
CDR3 length: 21
clone size: once
V gene: TRBV3-1/TRBV3-2
J gene: TRBJ2-7
CDR3 DNA: TGTGCCAGCAGCCCACTCCCGTGTAACCCGGGGGCGGAGCGGGAGTCCTACGAGCAGTACTTC
CDR3 protein: CASSPLPCNPGAERESYEQYF

D gene: NA
CDR3 length: 12
clone size: NA
V gene: TRBV6-2/TRBV6-3
J gene: TRBJ2-5
CDR3 DNA: TGTGCCAGCAGTCGGGTGGGAGAGACCCAGTACTTC
CDR3 protein: CASSRVGETQYF

D gene: NA
CDR3 length: 15
clone size: NA
V gene: TRBV5-1
J gene: TRBJ2-7
CDR3 DNA: TGCGCCAGCAGCCCGGGGTTTGGGGTGGCCTACGAGCAGTACTTC
CDR3 protein: CASSPGFGVAYEQYF

D gene: NA
CDR3 length: 16
clone size: NA
V gene: TRBV5-1
J gene: TRBJ1-1
CDR3 DNA: TGCGCCAGCAGCTTATATCCAGGGTTACGGAACACTGAAGCTTTCTTT
CDR3 protein: CASSLYPGLRNTEAFF

D gene: TRBD1
CDR3 length: 13
clone size: NA
V gene: TRBV7-2
J gene: TRBJ2-7
CDR3 DNA: TGTGCCAGCAGCCGCCGTACAGGGGACGAGCAGTACTTC
CDR3 protein: CASSRRTGDEQYF

D gene: NA
CDR3 length: 11
clone size: NA
V gene: TRBV25-1
J gene: TRBJ2-7
CDR3 DNA: TGTGCCAGCAGCACAGGGCGCGAGCAGTACTTC
CDR3 protein: CASSTGREQYF

D gene: NA
CDR3 length: 13
clone size: few
V gene: TRBV30
J gene: TRBJ1-6
CDR3 DNA: TGTGCCTGGAGGAGGGGGTTCGACTCACCCCTCCACTTT
CDR3 protein: CAWRRGFDSPLHF

D gene: TRBD2
CDR3 length: 12
clone size: NA
V gene: TRBV6-5
J gene: TRBJ2-3
CDR3 DNA: TGTGCCAGCAGCTCAGCCGGGGGGGCTCGGTATTTT
CDR3 protein: CASSSAGGARYF

D gene: TRBD2
CDR3 length: 13
clone size: once
V gene: TRBV6-2/TRBV6-3
J gene: TRBJ2-1
CDR3 DNA: TGTGCCAGCAGTTTTCGGACTAGGAATGAGCAGTTCTTC
CDR3 protein: CASSFRTRNEQFF

D gene: NA
CDR3 length: 13
clone size: NA
V gene: TRBV12-5
J gene: TRBJ2-7
CDR3 DNA: TGTGCTAGTGGTTTAGAGACGGGGAACGAGCAGTACTTC
CDR3 protein: CASGLETGNEQYF

D gene: NA
CDR3 length: 17
clone size: NA
V gene: TRBV19
J gene: TRBJ2-1
CDR3 DNA: TGTGCCAGTAGTATGCAGCTCGCAGGGCGCTCCTACAATGAGCAGTTCTTC
CDR3 protein: CASSMQLAGRSYNEQFF

D gene: NA
CDR3 length: 17
clone size: NA
V gene: TRBV7-9
J gene: TRBJ2-2
CDR3 DNA: TGTGCCAGCAGCGGTCTAATAGGGGGTAACGACACCGGGGAGCTGTTTTTT
CDR3 protein: CASSGLIGGNDTGELFF

D gene: TRBD2
CDR3 length: 14
clone size: NA
V gene: TRBV6-5
J gene: TRBJ2-3
CDR3 DNA: TGTGCCAGCAACCTAGCGGGAGGGACAGATACGCAGTATTTT
CDR3 protein: CASNLAGGTDTQYF

D gene: NA
CDR3 length: 13
clone size: NA
V gene: TRBV4-3
J gene: TRBJ1-1
CDR3 DNA: TGCGCCAGCAGCCAAGTGGCTGGGGCGGCGGCTTTCTTT
CDR3 protein: CASSQVAGAAAFF

D gene: NA
CDR3 length: 13
clone size: once
V gene: TRBV3-1/TRBV3-2
J gene: TRBJ1-1
CDR3 DNA: TGTGCCAGCATGCTTTCAGGGGTAACTGAAGCTTTCTTT
CDR3 protein: CASMLSGVTEAFF

D gene: NA
CDR3 length: 15
clone size: NA
V gene: TRBV9
J gene: TRBJ2-1
CDR3 DNA: TGTGCCAGCAGCGTAGGGCGGGTAGCCTACAATGAGCAGTTCTTC
CDR3 protein: CASSVGRVAYNEQFF

D gene: TRBD2
CDR3 length: 17
clone size: NA
V gene: TRBV19
J gene: TRBJ2-3
CDR3 DNA: TGTGCCAGTAGTATAGTGGGACTAGCGGGAGGGACAGATACGCAGTATTTT
CDR3 protein: CASSIVGLAGGTDTQYF

D gene: NA
CDR3 length: 14
clone size: NA
V gene: TRBV7-9
J gene: TRBJ1-1
CDR3 DNA: TGTGCCAGCAGCGCCGCGTCCATGAACACTGAAGCTTTCTTT
CDR3 protein: CASSAASMNTEAFF

D gene: NA
CDR3 length: 13
clone size: NA
V gene: TRBV6-5
J gene: TRBJ1-1
CDR3 DNA: TGTGCCAGCACCGTCGGGAGGGACTGGTTTGCTTTCTTT
CDR3 protein: CASTVGRDWFAFF

D gene: TRBD1
CDR3 length: 14
clone size: NA
V gene: TRBV19
J gene: TRBJ1-1
CDR3 DNA: TGTGCCAGCGAAAGACAGGGAGTATTGACTGAAGCTTTCTTT
CDR3 protein: CASERQGVLTEAFF

D gene: NA
CDR3 length: 15
clone size: NA
V gene: TRBV14
J gene: TRBJ2-7
CDR3 DNA: TGTGCCAGCAGCCAAGTCGGGACTGTGTCCTACGAGCAGTACTTC
CDR3 protein: CASSQVGTVSYEQYF

D gene: NA
CDR3 length: 15
clone size: NA
V gene: TRBV6-4
J gene: TRBJ2-1
CDR3 DNA: TGTGCCAGCAGTGAAGGATCCGGGGGTTACGATGAGCAGTTCTTC
CDR3 protein: CASSEGSGGYDEQFF

D gene: NA
CDR3 length: 14
clone size: once
V gene: TRBV29-1
J gene: TRBJ1-6
CDR3 DNA: TGCAGCGAGGAGACGGCCTCATGGAATTCACCCCTCCACTTT
CDR3 protein: CSEETASWNSPLHF

D gene: TRBD1
CDR3 length: 14
clone size: NA
V gene: TRBV19
J gene: TRBJ1-1
CDR3 DNA: TGTGCCACCCTAGGACAGGGAATGAACACTGAAGCTTTCTTT
CDR3 protein: CATLGQGMNTEAFF

D gene: TRBD2
CDR3 length: 15
clone size: NA
V gene: TRBV13
J gene: TRBJ2-1
CDR3 DNA: TGTGCCAGCAGCCCGGGACTAGCGGGAGGGAATGAGCAGTTCTTC
CDR3 protein: CASSPGLAGGNEQFF

D gene: TRBD2
CDR3 length: 17
clone size: NA
V gene: TRBV9
J gene: TRBJ2-2
CDR3 DNA: TGTGCCAGCAGCGCGACGGGACTAGCGGTAAACACCGGGGAGCTGTTTTTT
CDR3 protein: CASSATGLAVNTGELFF

D gene: NA
CDR3 length: 16
clone size: NA
V gene: TRBV6-5
J gene: TRBJ2-1
CDR3 DNA: TGTGCCAGCAGTTTCTGGGGGGACGGACTCAACAATGAGCAGTTCTTC
CDR3 protein: CASSFWGDGLNNEQFF

D gene: NA
CDR3 length: 16
clone size: NA
V gene: TRBV28
J gene: TRBJ2-3
CDR3 DNA: TGTGCCAGCAGTTTATTGGCGGGAACTAGCACAGATACGCAGTATTTT
CDR3 protein: CASSLLAGTSTDTQYF

D gene: TRBD1
CDR3 length: 14
clone size: NA
V gene: TRBV5-1
J gene: TRBJ1-2
CDR3 DNA: TGCGCCAGCAGCCTGGGACAGGGAGGATATGGCTACACCTTC
CDR3 protein: CASSLGQGGYGYTF

D gene: NA
CDR3 length: 14
clone size: NA
V gene: TRBV2
J gene: TRBJ1-1
CDR3 DNA: TGTGCCAGCAGTTCCACCAGGGGTCACACTGAAGCTTTCTTT
CDR3 protein: CASSSTRGHTEAFF

D gene: TRBD2
CDR3 length: 16
clone size: NA
V gene: TRBV19
J gene: TRBJ2-7
CDR3 DNA: TGTGCCAGTAGTTATGATATAGGACTAGCGAACCACGAGCAGTACTTC
CDR3 protein: CASSYDIGLANHEQYF

D gene: NA
CDR3 length: 15
clone size: NA
V gene: TRBV5-1
J gene: TRBJ1-1
CDR3 DNA: TGCGCCAGCAGCTTGAGTGGGGGGAAGAACACTGAAGCTTTCTTT
CDR3 protein: CASSLSGGKNTEAFF

D gene: TRBD2
CDR3 length: 17
clone size: once
V gene: TRBV4-3
J gene: TRBJ2-1
CDR3 DNA: TGCGCCAGCAGCCCCCGACTAGCGGGACTTATAAGGAATGAGCAGTTCTTC
CDR3 protein: CASSPRLAGLIRNEQFF

D gene: NA
CDR3 length: 14
clone size: NA
V gene: TRBV30
J gene: TRBJ1-1
CDR3 DNA: TGTGCCTGGAGTGTACCTCCGGGGATCGCTGAAGCTTTCTTT
CDR3 protein: CAWSVPPGIAEAFF

D gene: TRBD1
CDR3 length: 16
clone size: NA
V gene: TRBV4-2
J gene: TRBJ1-3
CDR3 DNA: TGTGCCAGCAGCCTGGACAGGGGATTTGGTGGAAACACCATATATTTT
CDR3 protein: CASSLDRGFGGNTIYF

D gene: NA
CDR3 length: 14
clone size: few
V gene: TRBV29-1
J gene: TRBJ2-3
CDR3 DNA: TGCAGCGTTGTTCCGGCGGGATTCTCAGATACGCAGTATTTT
CDR3 protein: CSVVPAGFSDTQYF

D gene: TRBD1
CDR3 length: 16
clone size: NA
V gene: TRBV5-6
J gene: TRBJ1-2
CDR3 DNA: TGTGCCAGCAGCTCCGGGACAGGGGGCTACGTCTATGGCTACACCTTC
CDR3 protein: CASSSGTGGYVYGYTF

D gene: NA
CDR3 length: 14
clone size: NA
V gene: TRBV5-6
J gene: TRBJ2-5
CDR3 DNA: TGTGCCAGCAGCTTGGGGGCGGGACAAGAGACCCAGTACTTC
CDR3 protein: CASSLGAGQETQYF

D gene: NA
CDR3 length: 11
clone size: NA
V gene: TRBV13
J gene: TRBJ1-1
CDR3 DNA: TGTGCCAGCAGCCAGGGTTTCGAAGCTTTCTTT
CDR3 protein: CASSQGFEAFF

D gene: NA
CDR3 length: 14
clone size: NA
V gene: TRBV27
J gene: TRBJ2-5
CDR3 DNA: TGTGCCAGCAGTTTTGGGGCAGGGGTGGAGACCCAGTACTTC
CDR3 protein: CASSFGAGVETQYF

D gene: NA
CDR3 length: 15
clone size: NA
V gene: TRBV18
J gene: TRBJ2-5
CDR3 DNA: TGTGCCAGCTCACCGGACAGCGGGGCCGGGGAGACCCAGTACTTC
CDR3 protein: CASSPDSGAGETQYF

D gene: NA
CDR3 length: 11
clone size: NA
V gene: TRBV20-1
J gene: TRBJ1-5
CDR3 DNA: TGCAGTCTAACGTGGGGCCAGCCCCAGCATTTT
CDR3 protein: CSLTWGQPQHF

D gene: NA
CDR3 length: 14
clone size: NA
V gene: TRBV2
J gene: TRBJ1-2
CDR3 DNA: TGTGCCAGCAGTGTAAATGGGGCTGACTATGGCTACACCTTC
CDR3 protein: CASSVNGADYGYTF

D gene: NA
CDR3 length: 13
clone size: NA
V gene: TRBV12-3/TRBV12-4
J gene: TRBJ1-1
CDR3 DNA: TGTGCCAGCAGAGCTCGGGTGAACACTGAAGCTTTCTTT
CDR3 protein: CASRARVNTEAFF

D gene: NA
CDR3 length: 13
clone size: NA
V gene: TRBV30
J gene: TRBJ2-7
CDR3 DNA: TGTGCCTGGAGTGAACGGGGGTCCTACGAGCAGTACTTC
CDR3 protein: CAWSERGSYEQYF

D gene: TRBD1
CDR3 length: 16
clone size: NA
V gene: TRBV19
J gene: TRBJ1-5
CDR3 DNA: TGTGCCAGTAGTATAGTAACGGCAGGGGGTGGGCAGCCCCAGCATTTT
CDR3 protein: CASSIVTAGGGQPQHF

D gene: NA
CDR3 length: 11
clone size: NA
V gene: TRBV6-5
J gene: TRBJ1-1
CDR3 DNA: TGTGCCAGCAGCAGGGACACTGAAGCTTTCTTT
CDR3 protein: CASSRDTEAFF

D gene: NA
CDR3 length: 13
clone size: NA
V gene: TRBV6-6
J gene: TRBJ1-5
CDR3 DNA: TGTGCCAGCAGTTCCAATAGCAATCAGCCCCAGCATTTT
CDR3 protein: CASSSNSNQPQHF

D gene: TRBD1
CDR3 length: 15
clone size: NA
V gene: TRBV4-1
J gene: TRBJ2-1
CDR3 DNA: TGCGCCAGCAGCCGGGGACAGTCGAGTACTAATGAGCAGTTCTTC
CDR3 protein: CASSRGQSSTNEQFF

D gene: NA
CDR3 length: 15
clone size: NA
V gene: TRBV7-8
J gene: TRBJ1-5
CDR3 DNA: TGTGCCAGCAGCCTCGACAGGACTAGCAATCAGCCCCAGCATTTT
CDR3 protein: CASSLDRTSNQPQHF

D gene: TRBD2
CDR3 length: 16
clone size: few
V gene: TRBV5-4
J gene: TRBJ2-7
CDR3 DNA: TGTGCCAGCAGCAAGTCAGGCCTAGCGGATTCCTACGAGCAGTACTTC
CDR3 protein: CASSKSGLADSYEQYF

D gene: NA
CDR3 length: 13
clone size: NA
V gene: TRBV6-6
J gene: TRBJ2-7
CDR3 DNA: TGTGCCAGCAGTTTCTACGGTACCTACGAGCAGTACTTC
CDR3 protein: CASSFYGTYEQYF

D gene: NA
CDR3 length: 14
clone size: NA
V gene: TRBV2
J gene: TRBJ1-6
CDR3 DNA: TGTGCCAGCAGTGCTATTAGGGGCGAATCACCCCTCCACTTT
CDR3 protein: CASSAIRGESPLHF